These 16 T cell receptor beta chains originate from one sample sequenced in a study of T cell responses to AZD1222 COVID-19 vaccine. Sequenced by immunoSEQ multiplex PCR; TCRdb stores in-frame clones only, minus some. Counted here are tens of thousands of clones, about 84% occurring once; the ten biggest clones make up 22%. The starting material was peripheral blood, obtained on day 0 of AZD1222 vaccination. The receptors derive from an adult in good health.

The rearrangement links TRBV2 to TRBJ2-2, with a weak D call TRBD1 (6 bases). Germline CDR1 SNHLY, CDR2 FYNNEI. V lost 5 bases and J lost 6, with 10 bases in between. The CDR3 loop spans 13 amino acids. The CDR3 nucleotides are TGTGCCAGCAGTTACAGGGTGTCCGGGGAGCTGTTTTTT. Translation: CASSYRVSGELFF.

This chain links TRBV5-1 with TRBJ1-6; D call uncertain. This CDR3 contains 16 residues. Trimming shortened V by 0 bases and J by 5 bases, and 12 bases separated the two germline ends. From germline, CDR1 is SGHRS and CDR2 YFSETQ. The CDR3 region has the DNA TGCGCCAGCAGCTTGGCCCGGCAGAAAGATAATTCACCCCTCCACTTT. Its translation: CASSLARQKDNSPLHF.

V gene TRBV21-1 combines with J gene TRBJ1-2; the table names TRBD1, a call not compared with the DNA. TRBV21-1 is deemed a pseudogene. This CDR3 contains 15 residues. The CDR3 spells CASSKYGQDDYGYTF. The DNA for the CDR3 is TGTGCCAGCAGCAAGTATGGACAGGATGACTATGGCTACACCTTC.

V gene TRBV10-2 combines with J gene TRBJ2-1; D may be TRBD2 (5 bases). The germline CDR1 and CDR2 sequences are WSHSY and SAAADI. Trimming took 0 bases from V and 8 from J, leaving 11 bases between them. This CDR3 is built from 14 residues. CDR3 residues: CASSESKRGYEQFF. Written as DNA, the CDR3 is TGCGCCAGCAGTGAGTCCAAACGGGGATATGAGCAGTTCTTC.

V gene TRBV5-6 combines with J gene TRBJ1-1; maybe TRBD1 (5 bases). This CDR3 comprises 13 residues. V shed 4 bases and J shed 10 bases, with 17 bases lying between them. Germline CDR1 reads SGHDT; CDR2 reads YYEEEE. CDR3 bases: TGTGCCAGCAGCCCCGCGATGGGGGTTGCAGCTTTCTTT. Translation: CASSPAMGVAAFF.

The chain is built from TRBV11-2 and TRBJ2-7; TRBD2 is a possible D gene (5 bases). The germline V gene encodes CDR1 SGHAT and CDR2 FQNNGV. Trimming took off 2 bases at V and 0 bases at J, with 8 bases between the two ends. The length of the CDR3 is 14 residues. CDR3: CASSLTGFSYEQYF. CDR3 coding DNA: TGTGCCAGCAGCTTAACGGGGTTCTCCTACGAGCAGTACTTC. Based on the CDR3 plus reference TRBV11-2 and TRBJ2-7, the full variable domain is EAGVAQSPRYKIIEKRQSVAFWCNPISGHATLYWYQQILGQGPKLLIQFQNNGVVDDSQLPKDRFSAERLKGVDSTLKIQPAKLEDSAVYLCASSLTGFSYEQYFGPGTRLTVT.

The chain recombines TRBV6-6 with TRBJ2-1, with a possible D match to TRBD2 (5 bases). V gave up 2 bases and J gave up 7 bases, with 12 bases separating them. The germline V gene has CDR1 MNHNY and CDR2 SVGAGI (reference sequence). This CDR3 comprises 14 residues. CDR3 protein: CASSYGKPGNEQFF. The DNA of the CDR3 is TGTGCCAGCAGTTACGGGAAGCCGGGGAATGAGCAGTTCTTC.

The chain combines TRBV6-1 with TRBJ1-3; maybe TRBD1 (5 bases). V shed 6 bases and J shed 0 bases, with 18 bases lying between them. The CDR3 is 17 residues long. From germline, CDR1 is MNHNS and CDR2 SASEGT. The CDR3 coding sequence is TGTGCCAGCAGCGAACGACCACAGGCCACCTCTGGAAACACCATATATTTT. This gives the protein CASSERPQATSGNTIYF.

The CDR3 protein is CAWRRGGGNTIYF. The CDR3 nucleotides are TGTGCCTGGAGGAGGGGGGGCGGAAACACCATATATTTT. The V gene is TRBV30, the J gene TRBJ1-3; possible D gene TRBD1, 6 bases. V lost 3 bases, J lost 4 bases, and 10 bases lay in between. The V gene's germline CDR1 is GTSNPN and CDR2 SVGIG (reference sequence). The length of the CDR3 is 13 residues. Complete variable domain (other parts from reference TRBV30 and TRBJ1-3): SQTIHQWPATLVQPVGSPLSLECTVEGTSNPNLYWYRQAAGRGLQLLFYSVGIGQISSEVPQNLSASRPQDRQFILSSKKLLLSDSGFYLCAWRRGGGNTIYFGEGSWLTVV.

V is TRBV28 and J is TRBJ2-1; TRBD2 matches 7 bases. Germline loops: CDR1 MDHEN, CDR2 SYDVKM. This CDR3 is built from 15 residues. J lost 0 bases, V lost 7 bases, and 6 bases had no gene match. The DNA for the CDR3 is TGTGCCAGCACCCCTAGCGGCAGCTCCTACAATGAGCAGTTCTTC. Protein sequence: CASTPSGSSYNEQFF.

The chain combines TRBV28 with TRBJ1-2, with D tentatively TRBD1 (5 bases). Trimming pared 4 bases from V and 7 bases from J, leaving 25 bases between. Germline lookup yields CDR1 MDHEN and CDR2 SYDVKM. CDR3 size: 17 residues. CDR3 sequence: CASSSPGTQGGLFGYTF. The CDR3 DNA is TGTGCCAGCAGTTCTCCCGGGACTCAGGGAGGACTATTTGGCTACACCTTC.

The chain recombines TRBV19 with TRBJ1-5; 7 nucleotides line up with TRBD1. V dropped 4 bases and J dropped 3; count of bases not matched to a gene: 3. CDR1 is LNHDA and CDR2 is SQIVND in the germline V gene (reference sequence). The CDR3 contains 14 residues. The CDR3 region is CASSKDRLNQPQHF. DNA of the CDR3: TGTGCCAGTAGTAAGGACAGGCTCAATCAGCCCCAGCATTTT.

This clone was recorded once. The J gene is TRBJ2-6, the V gene TRBV5-5; 7 bases map to TRBD1. Trimming at V came to 6 bases and at J to 1 base, leaving 13 bases not matched to a gene. Germline lookup yields CDR1 SGHKS and CDR2 YYEKEE (reference sequence). The CDR3 length is 18 residues. The DNA of the CDR3 is TGTGCCAGCACCCTAGGACAGGTCGTAGGTTCTGGGGCCAACGTCCTGACTTTC. It yields the protein CASTLGQVVGSGANVLTF. Based on the CDR3 plus reference TRBV5-5 and TRBJ2-6, the full variable domain is DAGVTQSPTHLIKTRGQQVTLRCSPISGHKSVSWYQQVLGQGPQFIFQYYEKEERGRGNFPDRFSARQFPNYSSELNVNALLLGDSALYLCASTLGQVVGSGANVLTFGAGSRLTVL.

The chain employs TRBV6-5 and TRBJ2-2; D not certain. Trimming took off 2 bases at V and 4 bases at J, with 11 bases between the two ends. The CDR3 is made up of 15 amino acids. Germline V gene data show CDR1 as MNHEY and CDR2 as SVGAGI. The CDR3, as DNA: TGTGCCAGCAGTTACCGACGACAAGCCACCGGGGAGCTGTTTTTT. It encodes CASSYRRQATGELFF.

The V gene is TRBV2, the J gene TRBJ1-3; TRBD1 agrees at 9 bases. After removal of 6 bases from V and 3 bases from J, the junction contained 6 bases not matched to a gene. CDR1 and CDR2 from the germline V gene are SNHLY and FYNNEI. CDR3 length equals 15 residues. This CDR3 is CASRIQGAVGNTIYF. The CDR3 DNA reads TGTGCCAGCAGGATACAGGGGGCGGTTGGAAACACCATATATTTT.

This clone was seen many times. The chain couples TRBV6-1 to TRBJ1-2; perhaps TRBD1 as D (6 bases). CDR3 length: 17 residues. V lost 1 base to trimming and J lost 2 bases, with 17 bases between them. Germline V lookup: CDR1 MNHNS, CDR2 SASEGT. The CDR3 here is CASSEVSGESSNYGYTF. CDR3 bases: TGTGCCAGCAGTGAAGTGTCAGGGGAATCCTCGAACTATGGCTACACCTTC.